The clone carrying this TCR beta chain was seen a handful of times. PCR was performed a second time for about 7 to 12 cycles using a sample-barcoded 5' primer and a J-beta primer mix. A single record per CDR3 protein comes from TCRdb applying MiXCR to the 5' RACE reads. This table holds over 1.5 million distinct CDR3 sequences, around 48% found once. This entry belongs to a study of blood T cells in healthy people across ages. Germline CDR1 and CDR2: SQVTM and ANQGSEA. V trimming: 4 bases; J trimming: 4 bases; junction bases outside the gene matches: 5. This CDR3 has 14 amino acids. This chain joins TRBV29-1 and TRBJ2-3; 10 positions agree with TRBD1. Sample: blood. This TCR derives from a woman aged 40 to 50 in good health. The CDR3 DNA follows: TGCAGCGTTGCGGGGGGACAGGGGCCAGATACGCAGTATTTT. Protein product: CSVAGGQGPDTQYF.